This T cell receptor (beta chain) emerged from a study of technical replicates of blood from several donors. Sequencing was performed with immunoSEQ multiplex PCR; in TCRdb, only in-frame clones are kept and a portion is missing. The repertoire holds tens of thousands of clones, with roughly 90% as singletons. Trimming at V came to 0 bases and at J to 7 bases, leaving 4 bases not matched to a gene. Germline CDR1 and CDR2: SGDLS and YYNGEE. This CDR3 contains 15 residues. The sequencing input was PBMCs. The chain joins TRBV9 to TRBJ1-6; 7 nucleotides agree with TRBD1. The origin of this receptor is a human donor in good health. Some clones in this sample may be carry-over from other donors' samples. CDR3 amino acids: CASSVGQGHNSPLHF. The CDR3 DNA reads as TGTGCCAGCAGCGTAGGACAGGGTCACAATTCACCCCTCCACTTT.